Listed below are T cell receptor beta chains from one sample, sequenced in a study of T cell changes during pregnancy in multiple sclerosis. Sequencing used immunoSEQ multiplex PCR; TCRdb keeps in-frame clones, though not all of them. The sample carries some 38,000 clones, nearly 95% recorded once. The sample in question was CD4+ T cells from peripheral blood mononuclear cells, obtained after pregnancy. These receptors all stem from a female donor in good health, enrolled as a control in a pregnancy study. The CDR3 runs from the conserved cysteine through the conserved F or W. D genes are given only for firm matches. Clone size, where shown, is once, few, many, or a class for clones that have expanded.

DNA: TGTGCCAGCAGTGAGGAGGCACCCCTCCACTTT; CDR3: CASSEEAPLHF; length: 11; size: .; J: TRBJ1-6; D: .; V: TRBV6-1
DNA: TGTGCCAGCAGCGACAGGCCGAACACTGAAGCTTTCTTT; CDR3: CASSDRPNTEAFF; length: 13; size: .; J: TRBJ1-1; D: .; V: TRBV6-1
DNA: TGTGCCACCAGCAGGGGGCAAGATGAAAAACTGTTTTTT; CDR3: CATSRGQDEKLFF; length: 13; size: once; J: TRBJ1-4; D: .; V: TRBV15
DNA: TGTGCCAGCTCATTCGCGGCGGATACGCAGTATTTT; CDR3: CASSFAADTQYF; length: 12; size: .; J: TRBJ2-3; D: .; V: TRBV18
DNA: TGTGCCAGCAGCCCCAAGACTAGCGGATACACAGATACGCAGTATTTT; CDR3: CASSPKTSGYTDTQYF; length: 16; size: .; J: TRBJ2-3; D: TRBD2; V: TRBV7-2
DNA: TGCAGCGTCTCGTGGGGGGGGAGGACTGAAGCTTTCTTT; CDR3: CSVSWGGRTEAFF; length: 13; size: .; J: TRBJ1-1; D: .; V: TRBV29-1
DNA: TGTGCCAGCAGTTACCCCGGGACTAGCACAGATACGCAGTATTTT; CDR3: CASSYPGTSTDTQYF; length: 15; size: .; J: TRBJ2-3; D: .; V: TRBV2
DNA: TGTGCCAGCAGCTTCACAGGGGGCCCCACTGAAGCTTTCTTT; CDR3: CASSFTGGPTEAFF; length: 14; size: .; J: TRBJ1-1; D: TRBD1; V: TRBV7-2
DNA: TGTGCCAGCAGTTTACAGGGGCCTGGAAACACCATATATTTT; CDR3: CASSLQGPGNTIYF; length: 14; size: .; J: TRBJ1-3; D: TRBD1; V: TRBV6-5
DNA: TGTGCCAGTAGTATCGAGGGACAGGGAGGAGGTTCACCCCTCCACTTT; CDR3: CASSIEGQGGGSPLHF; length: 16; size: .; J: TRBJ1-6; D: TRBD1; V: TRBV19
DNA: TGTGCCAGCAGCTTAGCCGGGGAGACCCAGTACTTC; CDR3: CASSLAGETQYF; length: 12; size: .; J: TRBJ2-5; D: .; V: TRBV7-2
DNA: TGTGCCAGCAGAACACAGGGGGCTTTGCTCTTC; CDR3: CASRTQGALLF; length: 11; size: .; J: TRBJ2-1; D: TRBD1; V: TRBV6-5
DNA: TGTGCCAGCTCACCACTGGCGGGACAGAGCCCTGGGAACGGACTGTTTTTT; CDR3: CASSPLAGQSPGNGLFF; length: 17; size: .; J: TRBJ1-4; D: TRBD1; V: TRBV18
DNA: TGTGCCAGTAGTAGCGGGGCAGGGACTCTCGGCAAAAACATTCAGTACTTC; CDR3: CASSSGAGTLGKNIQYF; length: 17; size: .; J: TRBJ2-4; D: .; V: TRBV19
DNA: TGTGCCAGCAGCTCAGATCCAGATACGCAGTATTTT; CDR3: CASSSDPDTQYF; length: 12; size: .; J: TRBJ2-3; D: .; V: TRBV5-6
DNA: TGTGCCAGCAGGACAGGGGGTGACTATGGCTACACCTTC; CDR3: CASRTGGDYGYTF; length: 13; size: few; J: TRBJ1-2; D: TRBD1; V: TRBV10-3
DNA: TGCGCCAGCAGCCAAGTTGGGACAGGTGTCTACGAGCAGTACTTC; CDR3: CASSQVGTGVYEQYF; length: 15; size: .; J: TRBJ2-7; D: TRBD1; V: TRBV4-1
DNA: TGTGCCAGCAGCGTCTCCGGGACAAGGAATGAAAAACTGTTTTTT; CDR3: CASSVSGTRNEKLFF; length: 15; size: .; J: TRBJ1-4; D: .; V: TRBV7-2
DNA: TGCGCCAGCAGCTTGCTCGGGACAGGCTACACTGAAGCTTTCTTT; CDR3: CASSLLGTGYTEAFF; length: 15; size: .; J: TRBJ1-1; D: TRBD1; V: TRBV5-1
DNA: TGTGCCAGCACGACAGGAGAAACCCTTGGCTACACCTTC; CDR3: CASTTGETLGYTF; length: 13; size: once; J: TRBJ1-2; D: .; V: TRBV19
DNA: TGTGCCAGCAGCTTACGGGGGAATGAAAAACTGTTTTTT; CDR3: CASSLRGNEKLFF; length: 13; size: .; J: TRBJ1-4; D: .; V: TRBV7-6
DNA: TGTGCCAGCAGCCGGGGGACAGGGTTTAGAACAAATGAGCAGTTCTTC; CDR3: CASSRGTGFRTNEQFF; length: 16; size: .; J: TRBJ2-1; D: TRBD1; V: TRBV6-6
DNA: TGCAGTGCTAGAGAAGGACATCAACAGTACTTC; CDR3: CSAREGHQQYF; length: 11; size: once; J: TRBJ2-5; D: .; V: TRBV20-1
DNA: TGTGCCAGCAGCGTAGAGGGCAGGGGGCCTGAAAAACTGTTTTTT; CDR3: CASSVEGRGPEKLFF; length: 15; size: once; J: TRBJ1-4; D: TRBD1; V: TRBV9
DNA: TGTGCCAGCAGCGCGAAGGAGCCCGGGGAGCTGTTTTTT; CDR3: CASSAKEPGELFF; length: 13; size: once; J: TRBJ2-2; D: .; V: TRBV2
DNA: TGTGCCAGCAGCGTGGGACAGTATCAGGCCTATGGCTACACCTTC; CDR3: CASSVGQYQAYGYTF; length: 15; size: .; J: TRBJ1-2; D: TRBD1; V: TRBV9
DNA: TGTGCCAGTAGTACCCCCGGGGGACCTGGAAACACCATATATTTT; CDR3: CASSTPGGPGNTIYF; length: 15; size: .; J: TRBJ1-3; D: .; V: TRBV19
DNA: TGTGCCTGGAGTGTTACAGCCAACTCTGGAAACACCATATATTTT; CDR3: CAWSVTANSGNTIYF; length: 15; size: .; J: TRBJ1-3; D: .; V: TRBV30
DNA: TGTGCCAGCAGCTACACTAGTGCCAAAAACATTCAGTACTTC; CDR3: CASSYTSAKNIQYF; length: 14; size: .; J: TRBJ2-4; D: .; V: TRBV7-2
DNA: TGTGCCTGGAGTGAAACAGGGTTCATGAACACTGAAGCTTTCTTT; CDR3: CAWSETGFMNTEAFF; length: 15; size: .; J: TRBJ1-1; D: .; V: TRBV30
DNA: TGCAGCGTTGGGGGGGGGCTCTATGGCTACACCTTC; CDR3: CSVGGGLYGYTF; length: 12; size: .; J: TRBJ1-2; D: .; V: TRBV29-1
DNA: TGTGCCAGCAGTTACCCAGGACAGGGGGGCGAGCAGTACTTC; CDR3: CASSYPGQGGEQYF; length: 14; size: .; J: TRBJ2-7; D: TRBD1; V: TRBV6-5
DNA: TGTGCCAGCAGCTTAGATGGAGACAGGGGGACCGGGGAGCTGTTTTTT; CDR3: CASSLDGDRGTGELFF; length: 16; size: .; J: TRBJ2-2; D: TRBD1; V: TRBV7-2
DNA: TGTGCCAGTAGTAGTTTCCTCCCCTCTGGGGCCAACGTCCTGACTTTC; CDR3: CASSSFLPSGANVLTF; length: 16; size: .; J: TRBJ2-6; D: .; V: TRBV19
DNA: TGCGCCAGCAGCGTCAGGGGGGACACTGAAGCTTTCTTT; CDR3: CASSVRGDTEAFF; length: 13; size: .; J: TRBJ1-1; D: TRBD1; V: TRBV10-2
DNA: TGTGCCAGCAGGACATCCGGGGGTCTCAATCAGCCCCAGCATTTT; CDR3: CASRTSGGLNQPQHF; length: 15; size: .; J: TRBJ1-5; D: .; V: TRBV6-1
DNA: TGTGCCAGCAGATTAACGGGACAGACTTACGAGCAGTACTTC; CDR3: CASRLTGQTYEQYF; length: 14; size: .; J: TRBJ2-7; D: TRBD1; V: TRBV6-6
DNA: TGTGCCTGGAGTGTTGAATACCGGGACAGCCCGGGTAGAATTCACACCTTC; CDR3: CAWSVEYRDSPGRIHTF; length: 17; size: once; J: TRBJ1-2; D: TRBD1; V: TRBV30
DNA: TGTGCCAGCAGCCAGGGACAGATGAACACTGAAGCTTTCTTT; CDR3: CASSQGQMNTEAFF; length: 14; size: .; J: TRBJ1-1; D: TRBD1; V: TRBV14
DNA: TGTGCCAGCAGCTCCGGACAGGGAGGCACCGGGGAGCTGTTTTTT; CDR3: CASSSGQGGTGELFF; length: 15; size: .; J: TRBJ2-2; D: TRBD1; V: TRBV6-1
DNA: TGTGCCAGCAGCAAAATAGCGGGAGGGACCTACAATGAGCAGTTCTTC; CDR3: CASSKIAGGTYNEQFF; length: 16; size: once; J: TRBJ2-1; D: TRBD2; V: TRBV11-2
DNA: TGCGCCAGCAGCTTGGTGGCGGGGCCCCCGGGGAGCACTGAAGCTTTCTTT; CDR3: CASSLVAGPPGSTEAFF; length: 17; size: once; J: TRBJ1-1; D: .; V: TRBV5-1
DNA: TGCGCCAGCAGCTTGGAAGGGGTCGGGGGTAATCAGCCCCAGCATTTT; CDR3: CASSLEGVGGNQPQHF; length: 16; size: .; J: TRBJ1-5; D: .; V: TRBV5-1
DNA: TGCGCCAGCAGCCAAGATAGGACAGGGTACTACGAGCAGTACTTC; CDR3: CASSQDRTGYYEQYF; length: 15; size: .; J: TRBJ2-7; D: TRBD1; V: TRBV4-3
DNA: TGTGCCAGCAGCTTAGACAGTGAGTATAAAGCTTTCTTT; CDR3: CASSLDSEYKAFF; length: 13; size: .; J: TRBJ1-1; D: .; V: TRBV7-9
DNA: TGTGCCAGCAGCTTAGTAGCGGGAGAGACCCAGTACTTC; CDR3: CASSLVAGETQYF; length: 13; size: .; J: TRBJ2-5; D: TRBD2; V: TRBV11-2
DNA: TGTGCCAGCAGCAGCTCGCTGACAGTCTCCTACGAGCAGTACTTC; CDR3: CASSSSLTVSYEQYF; length: 15; size: .; J: TRBJ2-7; D: .; V: TRBV6-5
DNA: TGCGCCAGCAGTGAGAGGACAGGGCCCTACGAGCAGTACTTC; CDR3: CASSERTGPYEQYF; length: 14; size: .; J: TRBJ2-7; D: TRBD1; V: TRBV10-2
DNA: TGTGCCAGCCGCAGCTTGCGCGGACTAGCGGGATCCAACACCGGGGAGCTGTTTTTT; CDR3: CASRSLRGLAGSNTGELFF; length: 19; size: .; J: TRBJ2-2; D: TRBD2; V: TRBV5-6
DNA: TGTGCCACCAGCACCACAGGGCGGATGAACACTGAAGCTTTCTTT; CDR3: CATSTTGRMNTEAFF; length: 15; size: .; J: TRBJ1-1; D: .; V: TRBV15
DNA: TGTGCCTTTTCCGGGACAGGGGGCAGGAAGAACACTGAAGCTTTCTTT; CDR3: CAFSGTGGRKNTEAFF; length: 16; size: .; J: TRBJ1-1; D: TRBD1; V: TRBV30
DNA: TGCAGCGTTAACAGGGGGGCTGGAAACACCATATATTTT; CDR3: CSVNRGAGNTIYF; length: 13; size: .; J: TRBJ1-3; D: TRBD1; V: TRBV29-1
DNA: TGTGCCACCGGGACTGGGATTTACAATGAGCAGTTCTTC; CDR3: CATGTGIYNEQFF; length: 13; size: .; J: TRBJ2-1; D: .; V: TRBV6-4
DNA: TGTGCCATCAGTGGGAGGGACAGGTTTTCTGAAGCTTTCTTT; CDR3: CAISGRDRFSEAFF; length: 14; size: .; J: TRBJ1-1; D: TRBD1; V: TRBV10-3